Below, 19 T cell receptor beta chains from the same sample are listed, as sequenced in a study of CD8 T cells in ankylosing spondylitis. A single record per CDR3 protein comes from TCRdb applying MiXCR to the 5' RACE reads. The table has under 300,000 distinct CDR3 sequences, over 9.5% seen once; the top ten hold around 2.6%. Source material: blood, either unsorted or a sorted T cell fraction (not recorded which). Receptors originate from a male donor with ankylosing spondylitis or in good health (not recorded which).

The chain joins TRBV7-2 to TRBJ1-5, with D unresolved. The germline V and J ends were trimmed by 0 bases and 6 bases, with 12 bases remaining between them. Germline assignment: CDR1 SGHTA and CDR2 FQGNSA. The CDR3 covers 15 residues. The CDR3 DNA reads as TGTGCCAGCAGCTTAGCCACGGGGATGGGTCAGCCCCAGCATTTT. Translation gives CASSLATGMGQPQHF.

There are many counts of this clonotype. The chain joins TRBV6-1 to TRBJ2-2, with 9 positions matching TRBD1. The CDR3 consists of 15 residues. Trimming removed 6 bases from V and 3 bases from J; junction bases left unmatched: 5. The germline gives CDR1 MNHNS, CDR2 SASEGT. The CDR3 DNA follows: TGTGCCAGCAGGGAGGGACAGGGAGACACCGGGGAGCTGTTTTTT. This encodes CASREGQGDTGELFF.

This clonotype was seen ten or more times. CDR3 nucleotide sequence: TGTGCCAGCAGCCTACTGACCGGGGAGCTGTTTTTT. It is translated as CASSLLTGELFF. This chain joins TRBV3-1 and TRBJ2-2; D is unresolved. CDR3 length equals 12 residues. Trimming removed 4 bases at V and 5 bases at J, with 5 bases between. Germline-derived CDR1 and CDR2 are LGHDT and YNNKEL (reference sequence).

The chain is built from TRBV30 and TRBJ2-1; TRBD2 aligns across 9 bases. The CDR3 runs to 13 residues. J was trimmed by 9 bases and V by 1 base; bases with no gene match: 4. Germline V gene sequence: CDR1 GTSNPN, CDR2 SVGIG (reference sequence). In DNA form, the CDR3 reads TGTGCCTGGAGTGGCGGGAGGGTCGGTGAGCAGTTCTTC. Amino acids: CAWSGGRVGEQFF.

In this sample, this clonotype turned up many times. This chain connects TRBV6-5 to TRBJ2-7; 7 nucleotides align to TRBD2. Germline loops: CDR1 MNHEY, CDR2 SVGAGI. The CDR3 contains 12 residues. V dropped 5 bases and J dropped 7; count of bases not matched to a gene: 5. CDR3 bases: TGTGCCAGCAGTGGGGGGGGTTGGGAGCAGTACTTC. Translating it yields CASSGGGWEQYF.

In its sample, this clonotype was seen many times. CDR3 in amino acids: CASSADGLGNQPQHF. CDR3 bases: TGTGCCAGTAGTGCGGACGGGTTGGGGAATCAGCCCCAGCATTTT. V usage is TRBV19 and J usage is TRBJ1-5; the D is unclear. The CDR3 spans 15 residues. Looked up from germline, CDR1 is LNHDA and CDR2 is SQIVND (reference sequence). Trimming removed 5 bases at V and 4 bases at J, with 15 bases between.

In its sample, this clonotype was seen many times. This chain links TRBV7-2 with TRBJ2-5; 15 bases fit TRBD2. CDR1 is SGHTA and CDR2 is FQGNSA in the germline V gene. This CDR3 comprises 16 residues. V lost 5 bases, J lost 3 bases, and 4 bases stayed unmatched. CDR3 sequence (DNA): TGTGCCAGCAGCCGCGGGACTAGCGGGAGGAAAGAGACCCAGTACTTC. Amino acids: CASSRGTSGRKETQYF.

At least ten counts were recorded for this clonotype. CDR3 sequence reads: CASSNTRVGDNEQFF. CDR3 coding DNA: TGCGCCAGCAGCAACACTAGGGTAGGGGACAATGAGCAGTTCTTC. This chain joins TRBV5-1 and TRBJ2-1; tentatively, D is TRBD1 or TRBD2 (5 bases each). The germline V gene encodes CDR1 SGHRS and CDR2 YFSETQ. With 4 bases removed from V and 5 bases from J, the gap between germline ends came to 16 bases. The CDR3 loop spans 15 amino acids.

This clonotype was seen many times. V and J are TRBV3-1 and TRBJ2-1, with no clear D. The CDR3 spans 14 residues. Germline-derived CDR1 and CDR2 are LGHDT and YNNKEL (reference sequence). V was cut by 1 base and J by 4 bases, with 8 bases left in between. The CDR3 spells CASSQGSAYNEQFF. In DNA, the CDR3 is TGTGCCAGCAGCCAAGGCTCAGCTTACAATGAGCAGTTCTTC.

This clonotype was seen at least ten times. This chain joins TRBV30 and TRBJ1-2; D is unclear. V lost 1 base and J lost 6, with 3 bases in between. CDR1 and CDR2 from the germline V gene are GTSNPN and SVGIG (reference sequence). The CDR3 runs 10 residues. CDR3 amino acids: CAWSGHGYTF. For the CDR3, the DNA is TGTGCCTGGAGTGGGCATGGCTACACCTTC. Looking up the rest from reference TRBV30 and TRBJ1-2 gives the full variable domain: SQTIHQWPATLVQPVGSPLSLECTVEGTSNPNLYWYRQAAGRGLQLLFYSVGIGQISSEVPQNLSASRPQDRQFILSSKKLLLSDSGFYLCAWSGHGYTFGSGTRLTVV.

Only a few counts were recorded for this clonotype. The chain carries TRBV11-3 and TRBJ2-1; a possible D gene is TRBD2 (6 bases). CDR1 is SGHNT and CDR2 is YENEEA in the germline V gene. The ends were cut back, 0 bases at V and 6 bases at J, with 12 bases in the middle. The CDR3 has 15 residues. The CDR3 coding sequence is TGTGCCAGCAGCTTAGATCCGACCGGGAGCAATGAGCAGTTCTTC. Translation: CASSLDPTGSNEQFF.

Concerning this clonotype itself: A much larger clone sits a single nucleotide away, making a read error possible. This chain joins TRBV7-2 and TRBJ2-3, with 13 bases identical to TRBD2. V lost 5 bases to trimming and J lost 1 base; unmatched junction nucleotides: 3. The CDR3 runs 16 residues. Looked up from germline, CDR1 is SGHTA and CDR2 is FQGNSA. The CDR3 DNA reads TGTGCCAGCAGCCGACTAGCGGGGGGCGGCACAGATACGCAGTATTTT. Amino acids: CASSRLAGGGTDTQYF.

In its sample, this clonotype was seen many times. The rearrangement links TRBV6-1 to TRBJ2-3; 9 bases agree with TRBD2. This CDR3 has 15 residues. V lost 7 bases to trimming and J lost 2 bases; unmatched junction nucleotides: 7. CDR1 and CDR2 from the germline V gene are MNHNS and SASEGT. CDR3 DNA: TGTGCCAGCACGGTGGGACTAGCTCACACAGATACGCAGTATTTT. As protein: CASTVGLAHTDTQYF.

V usage is TRBV20-1 and J usage is TRBJ2-7; D is possibly TRBD1 or TRBD2 (6 bases each). V dropped 1 base and J dropped 0 bases, with 13 bases sitting between them. Germline-derived CDR1 and CDR2 are DFQATT and SNEGSKA (reference sequence). This CDR3 spans 15 amino acids. Here the CDR3 reads CSARVGGGFSYEQYF. The CDR3 DNA sequence: TGCAGTGCTAGAGTGGGGGGCGGCTTCTCCTACGAGCAGTACTTC.

This clonotype has just a few counts. The chain joins TRBV4-1 to TRBJ2-7; D ambiguous. CDR3 size: 13 residues. Germline V lookup: CDR1 MGHRA, CDR2 YSYEKL. The V end was cut by 0 bases, the J end by 1 base, with 4 bases between. The CDR3 DNA follows: TGCGCCAGCAGCCAAGAAGCGTCCTACGAGCAGTACTTC. Translated, it gives CASSQEASYEQYF.

A few counts support this clonotype. The rearrangement joins TRBV30 to TRBJ1-1; D remains ambiguous. The V and J ends lost 3 bases and 6 bases respectively, with 8 bases between them. Germline CDR1 reads GTSNPN; CDR2 reads SVGIG (reference sequence). There are 11 residues in the CDR3. CDR3 in amino acids: CAWSRRAEAFF. CDR3 bases: TGTGCCTGGAGCAGGAGAGCTGAAGCTTTCTTT.

This clonotype was recorded at least ten times. The chain carries TRBV20-1 and TRBJ2-3, with 9 bases identical to TRBD1. Per the germline V gene, CDR1 is DFQATT and CDR2 is SNEGSKA (reference sequence). The ends lost 5 bases at V and 2 bases at J; junction bases unmatched: 5. CDR3 length: 14 residues. Written as DNA, the CDR3 is TGCAGTGCTGTCCGGGACAGGGCCACAGATACGCAGTATTTT. Amino acid sequence: CSAVRDRATDTQYF.

This clonotype was detected ten times or more. The chain employs TRBV18 and TRBJ2-1; D tentatively reads TRBD1 or TRBD2 (5 bases each). Looked up from germline, CDR1 is KGHSH and CDR2 is LQKENI. The CDR3 has 16 amino acids. The V and J ends lost 0 bases and 5 bases respectively, with 14 bases between them. CDR3 amino acids: CASSPPLGDGHNEQFF. CDR3 sequence (DNA): TGTGCCAGCTCACCACCTCTAGGGGACGGACACAATGAGCAGTTCTTC. Complete variable domain (other parts from reference TRBV18 and TRBJ2-1): NAGVMQNPRHLVRRRGQEARLRCSPMKGHSHVYWYRQLPEEGLKFMVYLQKENIIDESGMPKERFSAEFPKEGPSILRIQQVVRGDSAAYFCASSPPLGDGHNEQFFGPGTRLTVL.

This clonotype was counted at least ten times. V gene TRBV30 combines with J gene TRBJ2-6; the D is unclear. The CDR3 consists of 15 residues. Germline assignment: CDR1 GTSNPN and CDR2 SVGIG (reference sequence). V was cut by 1 base and J by 3 bases, with 10 bases left in between. CDR3 nucleotides: TGTGCCTGGAGTGGGTCGGCCGTTGGGGCCAACGTCCTGACTTTC. Amino acid sequence: CAWSGSAVGANVLTF.